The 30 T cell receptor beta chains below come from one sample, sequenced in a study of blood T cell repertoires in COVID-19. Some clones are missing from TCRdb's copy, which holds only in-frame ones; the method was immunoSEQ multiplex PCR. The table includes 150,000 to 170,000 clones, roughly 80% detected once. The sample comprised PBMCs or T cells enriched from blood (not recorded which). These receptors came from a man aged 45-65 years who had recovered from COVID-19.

This CDR3 is CASSSRAGGGNTIYF. DNA for the CDR3: TGTGCCAGCAGCTCCCGGGCGGGGGGAGGAAACACCATATATTTT. The V call is TRBV9, the J call TRBJ1-3, with D tentatively TRBD1 (5 bases). Germline CDR1 and CDR2: SGDLS and YYNGEE. The CDR3 is 15 amino acids. V was trimmed by 4 bases and J by 4 bases, leaving 15 bases between them.

CDR3 sequence: CASSLATGVRTEAFF. The CDR3 coding sequence is TGTGCCAGCAGCTTAGCGACAGGGGTGCGAACTGAAGCTTTCTTT. The chain has TRBV7-8 and TRBJ1-1, with TRBD1 matching 8 bases. The V segment lost 0 bases and the J segment 5 bases; nucleotides outside the gene matches: 5. Germline V gene data show CDR1 as SGHVS and CDR2 as FQNEAQ. The CDR3 is 15 residues long. Variable domain in full (rest from reference TRBV7-8 and TRBJ1-1): GAGVSQSPRYKVAKRGQDVALRCDPISGHVSLFWYQQALGQGPEFLTYFQNEAQLDKSGLPSDRFFAERPEGSVSTLKIQRTQQEDSAVYLCASSLATGVRTEAFFGQGTRLTVV.

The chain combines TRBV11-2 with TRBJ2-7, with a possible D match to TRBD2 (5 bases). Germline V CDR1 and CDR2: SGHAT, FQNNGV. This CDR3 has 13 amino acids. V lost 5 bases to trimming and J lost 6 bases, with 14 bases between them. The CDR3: CASSPLEGTEQYF. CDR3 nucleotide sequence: TGTGCCAGCAGCCCCCTTGAGGGAACCGAGCAGTACTTC.

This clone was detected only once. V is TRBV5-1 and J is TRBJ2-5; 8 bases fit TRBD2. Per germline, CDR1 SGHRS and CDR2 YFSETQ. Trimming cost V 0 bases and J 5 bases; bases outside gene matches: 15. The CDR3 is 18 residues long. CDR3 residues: CASSLDPGGALFGETQYF. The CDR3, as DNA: TGCGCCAGCAGCTTGGATCCCGGGGGGGCCTTATTTGGGGAGACCCAGTACTTC.

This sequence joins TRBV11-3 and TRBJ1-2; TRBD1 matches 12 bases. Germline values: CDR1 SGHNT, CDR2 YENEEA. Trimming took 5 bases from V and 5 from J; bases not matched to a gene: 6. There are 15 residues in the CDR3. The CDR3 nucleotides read TGTGCCAGCAGCGAACCGGGACAGGGGGCTTATGGCTACACCTTC. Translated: CASSEPGQGAYGYTF.

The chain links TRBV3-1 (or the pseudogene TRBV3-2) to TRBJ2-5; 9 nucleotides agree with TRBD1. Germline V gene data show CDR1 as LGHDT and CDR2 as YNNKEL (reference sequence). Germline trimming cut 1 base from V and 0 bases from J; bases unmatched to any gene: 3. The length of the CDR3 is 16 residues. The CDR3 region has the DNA TGTGCCAGCAGCCAAGGGGGACAGGGTCACCAAGAGACCCAGTACTTC. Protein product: CASSQGGQGHQETQYF.

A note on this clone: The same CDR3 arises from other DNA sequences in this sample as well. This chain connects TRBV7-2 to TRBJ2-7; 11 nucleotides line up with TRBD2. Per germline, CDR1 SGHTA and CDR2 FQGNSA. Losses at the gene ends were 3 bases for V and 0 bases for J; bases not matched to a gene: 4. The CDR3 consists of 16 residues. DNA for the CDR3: TGTGCCAGCAGCTTGGCTAGCGGGGGGATCTCCTACGAGCAGTACTTC. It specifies CASSLASGGISYEQYF.

In DNA form, the CDR3 reads TGTGCCAGCAGCTTAAGTAGACAAGAGACCCAGTACTTC. Encoded protein: CASSLSRQETQYF. The rearrangement joins TRBV7-3 to TRBJ2-5; D unresolved. Germline V gives CDR1 SGHTA, CDR2 FQGTGA. Trimming took 1 base from V and 2 from J, leaving 5 bases between them. This CDR3 spans 13 amino acids. The full variable domain, its missing parts supplied by reference TRBV7-3 and TRBJ2-5, is GAGVSQTPSNKVTEKGKYVELRCDPISGHTALYWYRQSLGQGPEFLIYFQGTGAADDSGLPNDRFFAVRPEGSVSTLKIQRTERGDSAVYLCASSLSRQETQYFGPGTRLLVL.

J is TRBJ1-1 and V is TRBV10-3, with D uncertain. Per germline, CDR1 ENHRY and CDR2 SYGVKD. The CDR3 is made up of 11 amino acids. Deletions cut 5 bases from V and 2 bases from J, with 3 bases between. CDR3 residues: CAISYNTEAFF. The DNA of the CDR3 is TGTGCCATCAGTTATAACACTGAAGCTTTCTTT.

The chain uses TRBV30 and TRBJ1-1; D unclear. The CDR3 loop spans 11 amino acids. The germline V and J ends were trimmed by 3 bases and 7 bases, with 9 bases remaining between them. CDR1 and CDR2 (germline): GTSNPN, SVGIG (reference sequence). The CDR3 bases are TGTGCCTGGAGGGAGCAACTTGAAGCTTTCTTT. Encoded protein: CAWREQLEAFF.

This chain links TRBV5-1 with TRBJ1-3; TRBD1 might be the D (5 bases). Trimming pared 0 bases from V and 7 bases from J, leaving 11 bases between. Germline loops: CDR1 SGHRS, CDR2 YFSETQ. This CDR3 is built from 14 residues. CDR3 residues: CASSLEAGLNTIYF. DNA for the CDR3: TGCGCCAGCAGCTTGGAGGCAGGGCTCAACACCATATATTTT.

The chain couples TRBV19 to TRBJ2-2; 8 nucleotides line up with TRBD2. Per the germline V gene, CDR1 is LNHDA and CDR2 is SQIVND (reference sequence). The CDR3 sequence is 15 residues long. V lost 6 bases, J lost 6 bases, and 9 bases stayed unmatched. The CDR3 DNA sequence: TGTGCCAGTAGAGATCCGGGACTAGAATCCGGGGAGCTGTTTTTT. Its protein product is CASRDPGLESGELFF.

CDR3 protein: CASSTLGNQPQHF. The CDR3 bases are TGTGCCAGCAGCACCCTAGGCAATCAGCCCCAGCATTTT. The J gene is TRBJ1-5, the V gene TRBV12-3 or TRBV12-4; D unresolved. The CDR3 runs 13 residues. V dropped 6 bases and J dropped 2 bases, with 8 bases sitting between them.

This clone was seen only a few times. The CDR3, as DNA: TGTGCCAGCAGCTTAGCGCTCGGGGCTAATGAAAAACTGTTTTTT. Encoded protein: CASSLALGANEKLFF. The chain employs TRBV7-9 and TRBJ1-4, with D unresolved. This CDR3 contains 15 residues. Germline CDR1 and CDR2: SEHNR and FQNEAQ (reference sequence). Trimming took off 0 bases at V and 3 bases at J, with 8 bases between the two ends.

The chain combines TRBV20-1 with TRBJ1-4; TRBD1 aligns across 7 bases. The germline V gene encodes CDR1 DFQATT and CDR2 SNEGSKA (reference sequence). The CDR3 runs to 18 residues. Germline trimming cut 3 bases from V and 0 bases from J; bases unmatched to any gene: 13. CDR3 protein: CSASKGIGTATTNEKLFF. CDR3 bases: TGCAGTGCTAGTAAGGGGATTGGGACAGCCACAACTAATGAAAAACTGTTTTTT.

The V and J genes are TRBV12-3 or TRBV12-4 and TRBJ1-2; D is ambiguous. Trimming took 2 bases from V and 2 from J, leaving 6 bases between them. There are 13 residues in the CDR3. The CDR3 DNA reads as TGTGCCAGCAGTTTAACGGAGAACTATGGCTACACCTTC. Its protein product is CASSLTENYGYTF.

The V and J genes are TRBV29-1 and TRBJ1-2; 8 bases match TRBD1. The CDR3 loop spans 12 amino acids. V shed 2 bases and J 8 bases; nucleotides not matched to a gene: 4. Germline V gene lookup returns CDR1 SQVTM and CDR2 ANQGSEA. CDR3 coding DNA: TGCAGCGTTGAAACGACAGGGGAGGGCTACACCTTC. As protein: CSVETTGEGYTF.

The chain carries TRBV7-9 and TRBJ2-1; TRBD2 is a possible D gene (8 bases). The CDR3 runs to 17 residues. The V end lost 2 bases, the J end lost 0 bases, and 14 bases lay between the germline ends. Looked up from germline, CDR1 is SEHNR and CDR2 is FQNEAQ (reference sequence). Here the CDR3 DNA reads TGTGCCAGCAGCTTATCGCGGGGGGACAGCTCCTACAATGAGCAGTTCTTC. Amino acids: CASSLSRGDSSYNEQFF.

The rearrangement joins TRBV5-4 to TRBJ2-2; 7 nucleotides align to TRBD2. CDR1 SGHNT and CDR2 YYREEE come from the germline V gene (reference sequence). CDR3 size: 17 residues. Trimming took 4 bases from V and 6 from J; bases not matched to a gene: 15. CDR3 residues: CASSPSSWTGRAGELFF. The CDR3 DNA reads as TGTGCCAGCAGCCCATCCTCTTGGACGGGGAGGGCCGGGGAGCTGTTTTTT.

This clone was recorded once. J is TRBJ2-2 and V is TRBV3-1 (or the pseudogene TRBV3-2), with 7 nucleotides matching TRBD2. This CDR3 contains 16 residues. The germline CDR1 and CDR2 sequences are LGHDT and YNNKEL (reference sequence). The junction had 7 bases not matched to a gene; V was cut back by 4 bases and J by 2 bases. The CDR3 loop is CASSPYGGGNTGELFF. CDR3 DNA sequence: TGTGCCAGCAGCCCTTACGGCGGGGGTAACACCGGGGAGCTGTTTTTT.

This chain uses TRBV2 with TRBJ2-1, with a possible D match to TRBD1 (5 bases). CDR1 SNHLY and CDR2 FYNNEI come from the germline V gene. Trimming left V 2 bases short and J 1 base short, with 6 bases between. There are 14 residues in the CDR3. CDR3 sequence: CASSERTSYNEQFF. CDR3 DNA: TGTGCCAGCAGTGAAAGGACATCCTACAATGAGCAGTTCTTC.

The CDR3 spells CASSDGFPTGELFF. The CDR3, as DNA: TGTGCCAGCAGCGACGGGTTCCCCACCGGGGAGCTGTTTTTT. The chain has TRBV5-5 and TRBJ2-2; D is ambiguous. Trimming stripped 4 bases from V and 4 bases from J, with 11 bases between. CDR1 and CDR2 (germline): SGHKS, YYEKEE (reference sequence). This CDR3 contains 14 residues.

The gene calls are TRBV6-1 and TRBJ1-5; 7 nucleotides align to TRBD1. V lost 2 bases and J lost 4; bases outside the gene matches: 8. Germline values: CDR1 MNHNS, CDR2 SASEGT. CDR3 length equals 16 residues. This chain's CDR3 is CASSEPGQGVNQPQHF. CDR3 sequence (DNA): TGTGCCAGCAGTGAACCCGGGCAGGGGGTGAATCAGCCCCAGCATTTT.

The chain's CDR3 is CASSPLTGGLANSGNTIYF. CDR3 bases: TGTGCCAGCAGCCCCCTGACAGGGGGACTTGCGAACTCTGGAAACACCATATATTTT. V is TRBV9 and J is TRBJ1-3, with 9 positions matching TRBD1. The CDR3 totals 19 residues. Unmatched junction bases numbered 14, after V lost 4 bases and J lost 0 bases. Germline loops: CDR1 SGDLS, CDR2 YYNGEE.

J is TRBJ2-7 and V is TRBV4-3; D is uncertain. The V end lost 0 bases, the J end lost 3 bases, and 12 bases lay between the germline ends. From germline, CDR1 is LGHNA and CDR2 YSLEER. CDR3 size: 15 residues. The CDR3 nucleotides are TGCGCCAGCAGCCAAGATTTATTGACAAACTACGAGCAGTACTTC. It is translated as CASSQDLLTNYEQYF.

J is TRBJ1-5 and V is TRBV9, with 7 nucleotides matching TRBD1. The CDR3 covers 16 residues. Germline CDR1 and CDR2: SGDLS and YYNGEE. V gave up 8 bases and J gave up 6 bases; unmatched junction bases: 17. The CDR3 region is CARRGQVEGWGQPQHF. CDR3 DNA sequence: TGTGCCAGGAGGGGGCAGGTTGAAGGGTGGGGTCAGCCCCAGCATTTT. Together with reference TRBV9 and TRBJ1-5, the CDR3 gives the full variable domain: DSGVTQTPKHLITATGQRVTLRCSPRSGDLSVYWYQQSLDQGLQFLIQYYNGEERAKGNILERFSAQQFPDLHSELNLSSLELGDSALYFCARRGQVEGWGQPQHFGDGTRLSIL.

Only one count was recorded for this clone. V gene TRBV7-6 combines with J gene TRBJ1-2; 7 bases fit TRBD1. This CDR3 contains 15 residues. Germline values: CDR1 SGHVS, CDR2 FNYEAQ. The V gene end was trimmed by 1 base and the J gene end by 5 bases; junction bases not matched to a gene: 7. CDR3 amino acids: CASSLVPGGGYGYTF. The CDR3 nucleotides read TGTGCCAGCAGCTTAGTACCAGGGGGAGGATATGGCTACACCTTC.

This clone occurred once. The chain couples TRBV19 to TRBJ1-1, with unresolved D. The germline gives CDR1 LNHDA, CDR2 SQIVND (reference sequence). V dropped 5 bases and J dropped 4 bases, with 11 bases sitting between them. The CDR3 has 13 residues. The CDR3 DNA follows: TGTGCCAGTAGTCGGGGAGCGAGCACTGAAGCTTTCTTT. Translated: CASSRGASTEAFF.

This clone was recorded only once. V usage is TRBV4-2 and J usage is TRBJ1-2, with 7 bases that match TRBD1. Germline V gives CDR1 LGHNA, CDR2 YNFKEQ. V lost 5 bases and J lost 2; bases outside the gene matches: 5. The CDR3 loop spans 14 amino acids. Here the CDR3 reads CASSSRTGNYGYTF. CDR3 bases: TGTGCCAGCAGCAGCCGGACAGGCAACTATGGCTACACCTTC.

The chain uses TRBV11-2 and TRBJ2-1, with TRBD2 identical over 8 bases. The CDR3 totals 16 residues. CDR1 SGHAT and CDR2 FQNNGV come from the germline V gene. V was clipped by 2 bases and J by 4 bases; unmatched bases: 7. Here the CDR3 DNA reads TGTGCCAGCAGCTTATCGGGACTAGAGATATACAATGAGCAGTTCTTC. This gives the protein CASSLSGLEIYNEQFF.